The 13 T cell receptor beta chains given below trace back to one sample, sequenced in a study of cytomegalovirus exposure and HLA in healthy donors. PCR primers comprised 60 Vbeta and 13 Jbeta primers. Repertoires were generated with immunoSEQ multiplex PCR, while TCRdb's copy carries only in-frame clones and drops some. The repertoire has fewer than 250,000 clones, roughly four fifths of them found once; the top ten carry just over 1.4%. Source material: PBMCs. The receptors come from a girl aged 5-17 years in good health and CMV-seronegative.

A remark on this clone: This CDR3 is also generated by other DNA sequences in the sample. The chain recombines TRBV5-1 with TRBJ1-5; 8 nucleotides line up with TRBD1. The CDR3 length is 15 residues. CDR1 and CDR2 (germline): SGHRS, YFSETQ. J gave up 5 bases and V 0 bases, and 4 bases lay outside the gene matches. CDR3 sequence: CASSLAGQGDQPQHF. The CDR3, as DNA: TGCGCCAGCAGCTTGGCCGGACAGGGTGATCAGCCCCAGCATTTT.

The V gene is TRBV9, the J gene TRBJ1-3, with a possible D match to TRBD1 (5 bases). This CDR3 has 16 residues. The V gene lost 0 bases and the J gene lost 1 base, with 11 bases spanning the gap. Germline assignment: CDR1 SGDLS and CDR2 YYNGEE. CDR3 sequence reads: CASSVGAGSSGNTIYF. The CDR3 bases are TGTGCCAGCAGCGTAGGGGCAGGGTCTTCTGGAAACACCATATATTTT.

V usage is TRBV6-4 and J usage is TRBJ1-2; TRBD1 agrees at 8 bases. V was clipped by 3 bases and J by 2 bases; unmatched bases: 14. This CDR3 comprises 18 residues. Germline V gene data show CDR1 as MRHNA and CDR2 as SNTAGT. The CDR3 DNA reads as TGTGCCAGCAGTGATTTTCCCGGGACAGGTCGAGGCAACTATGGCTACACCTTC. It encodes CASSDFPGTGRGNYGYTF.

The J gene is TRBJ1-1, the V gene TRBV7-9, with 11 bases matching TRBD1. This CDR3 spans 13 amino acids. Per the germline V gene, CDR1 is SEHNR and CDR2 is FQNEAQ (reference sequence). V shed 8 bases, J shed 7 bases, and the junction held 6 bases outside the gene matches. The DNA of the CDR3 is TGTGCCAGCGGACCGGGACAGGGGGTTGAAGCTTTCTTT. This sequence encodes CASGPGQGVEAFF. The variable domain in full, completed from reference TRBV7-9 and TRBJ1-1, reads DTGVSQNPRHKITKRGQNVTFRCDPISEHNRLYWYRQTLGQGPEFLTYFQNEAQLEKSRLLSDRFSAERPKGSFSTLEIQRTEQGDSAMYLCASGPGQGVEAFFGQGTRLTVV.

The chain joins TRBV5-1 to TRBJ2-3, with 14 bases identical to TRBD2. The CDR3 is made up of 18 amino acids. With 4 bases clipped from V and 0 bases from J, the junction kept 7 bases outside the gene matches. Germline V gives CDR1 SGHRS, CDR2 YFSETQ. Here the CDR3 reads CASSLGLAGGASTDTQYF. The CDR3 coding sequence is TGCGCCAGCAGCCTCGGACTAGCGGGGGGTGCTAGCACAGATACGCAGTATTTT. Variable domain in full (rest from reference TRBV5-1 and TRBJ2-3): KAGVTQTPRYLIKTRGQQVTLSCSPISGHRSVSWYQQTPGQGLQFLFEYFSETQRNKGNFPGRFSGRQFSNSRSEMNVSTLELGDSALYLCASSLGLAGGASTDTQYFGPGTRLTVL.

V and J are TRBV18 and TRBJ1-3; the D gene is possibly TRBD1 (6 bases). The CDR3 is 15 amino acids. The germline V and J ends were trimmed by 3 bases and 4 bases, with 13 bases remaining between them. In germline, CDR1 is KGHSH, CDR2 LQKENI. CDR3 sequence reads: CASSPWTVGGNTIYF. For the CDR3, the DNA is TGTGCCAGCTCACCTTGGACAGTAGGAGGAAACACCATATATTTT.

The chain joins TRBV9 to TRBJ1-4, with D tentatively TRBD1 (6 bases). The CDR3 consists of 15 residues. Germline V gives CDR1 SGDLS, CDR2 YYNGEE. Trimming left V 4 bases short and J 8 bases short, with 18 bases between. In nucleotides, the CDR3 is TGTGCCAGCAGCAGAAACACAGGGATCGGAGAAAAACTGTTTTTT. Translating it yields CASSRNTGIGEKLFF.

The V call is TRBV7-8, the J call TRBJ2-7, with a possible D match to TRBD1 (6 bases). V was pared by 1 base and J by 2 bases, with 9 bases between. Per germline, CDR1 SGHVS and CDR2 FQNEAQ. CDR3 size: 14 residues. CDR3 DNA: TGTGCCAGCAGCTTAGAAGGGGGAACCTACGAGCAGTACTTC. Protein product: CASSLEGGTYEQYF.

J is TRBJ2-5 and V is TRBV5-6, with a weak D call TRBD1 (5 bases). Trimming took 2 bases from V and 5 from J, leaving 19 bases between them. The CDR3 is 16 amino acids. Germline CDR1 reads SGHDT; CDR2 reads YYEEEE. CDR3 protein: CASSFPQETPVETQYF. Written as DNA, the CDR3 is TGTGCCAGCAGCTTCCCACAGGAGACCCCGGTTGAGACCCAGTACTTC.

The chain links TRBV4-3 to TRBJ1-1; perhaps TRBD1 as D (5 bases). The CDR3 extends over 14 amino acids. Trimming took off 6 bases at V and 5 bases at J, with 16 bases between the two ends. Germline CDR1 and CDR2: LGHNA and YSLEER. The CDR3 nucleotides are TGCGCCAGCAGGGATAGGGGTTCTGGGACTGAAGCTTTCTTT. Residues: CASRDRGSGTEAFF.

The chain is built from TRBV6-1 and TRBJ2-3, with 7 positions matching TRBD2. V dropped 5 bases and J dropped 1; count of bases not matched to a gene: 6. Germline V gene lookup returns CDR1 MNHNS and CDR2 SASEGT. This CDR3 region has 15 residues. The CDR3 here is CASSPSRGGTDTQYF. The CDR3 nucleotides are TGTGCCAGCAGTCCTAGCCGGGGGGGCACAGATACGCAGTATTTT.

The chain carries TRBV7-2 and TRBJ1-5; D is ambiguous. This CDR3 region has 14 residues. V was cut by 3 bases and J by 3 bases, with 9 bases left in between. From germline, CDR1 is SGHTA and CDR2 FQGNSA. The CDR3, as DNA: TGTGCCAGCAGCTTTCTGGGAGTCAATCAGCCCCAGCATTTT. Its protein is CASSFLGVNQPQHF.

The CDR3 sequence: CASSRQREKLFF. CDR3 DNA sequence: TGTGCCAGCAGTCGACAGAGAGAAAAACTGTTTTTT. The V call is TRBV6-1, the J call TRBJ1-4, with a possible D match to TRBD1 (5 bases). The CDR3 loop spans 12 amino acids. V gave up 5 bases and J gave up 8 bases, with 9 bases separating them. The germline V gene has CDR1 MNHNS and CDR2 SASEGT.